The clone carrying this T cell receptor beta chain came up a few times. 60 Vbeta and 13 Jbeta primers were used in PCR. Some clones are missing from TCRdb's copy, which holds only in-frame ones; the method was immunoSEQ multiplex PCR. The table shows about 140,000 clones, with around 80% occurring only once. This sample was included in a study of cytomegalovirus exposure and HLA in healthy donors. Germline V lookup: CDR1 LGHNA, CDR2 YNFKEQ. Trimming removed 4 bases from V and 2 bases from J, with 12 bases in between. This CDR3 has 14 residues. The V and J genes are TRBV4-2 and TRBJ2-7; possible D gene TRBD2, 5 bases. Sequenced material: PBMCs. This clonotype was sampled from a man aged 35 to 55 in good health and CMV-seropositive. This CDR3 is CASSRAEGAYEQYF. The CDR3 coding sequence is TGTGCCAGCAGCCGGGCTGAGGGCGCCTACGAGCAGTACTTC.